A single sample is the source of the 8 T cell receptor beta chains below, sequenced in a study of response to subunit inactivated influenza vaccine. TCRdb used MiXCR to reprocess the RT-PCR reads, holding one entry per CDR3 protein. The sample lists hundreds of thousands of distinct CDR3 sequences, about 14% occurring once. The sequenced sample was PBMCs from blood, obtained 14 to 15 days before vaccination. The receptors originated from a man between 50 and 59 years old who received an inactivated influenza vaccine.

This clonotype was seen ten or more times. The rearrangement uses TRBV15 and TRBJ2-7; 9 bases match TRBD2. The junction had 11 bases not matched to a gene; V was cut back by 0 bases and J by 5 bases. The CDR3 runs to 17 residues. Germline loops: CDR1 LNHNV, CDR2 YYDKDF (reference sequence). The CDR3 DNA follows: TGTGCCACCAGCAGAGAGCTCCTTAGCGGGAGCCCGCACGAGCAGTACTTC. This codes for CATSRELLSGSPHEQYF. The full variable domain, with the rest looked up from reference TRBV15 and TRBJ2-7, is DAMVIQNPRYQVTQFGKPVTLSCSQTLNHNVMYWYQQKSSQAPKLLFHYYDKDFNNEADTPDNFQSRRPNTSFCFLDIRSPGLGDTAMYLCATSRELLSGSPHEQYFGPGTRLTVT.

This clonotype was seen only a few times. The chain is built from TRBV3-1 and TRBJ2-1; TRBD2 matches at 8 bases. The length of the CDR3 is 18 residues. The V segment lost 3 bases and the J segment 7 bases; nucleotides outside the gene matches: 17. Germline-derived CDR1 and CDR2 are LGHDT and YNNKEL (reference sequence). CDR3 DNA sequence: TGTGCCAGCAGCCAGATGGTTGGGGCGGGGGGCCTTGGGAATGAGCAGTTCTTC. Amino acids: CASSQMVGAGGLGNEQFF.

The CDR3 region is CATSPDRQKPDTQYF. The CDR3 nucleotides read TGTGCCACCAGCCCCGATCGCCAGAAACCAGATACGCAGTATTTT. This sequence joins TRBV15 and TRBJ2-3; D not resolved. V was cut by 5 bases and J by 4 bases, with 16 bases left in between. Germline-derived CDR1 and CDR2 are LNHNV and YYDKDF (reference sequence). CDR3 length: 15 residues.

This sequence joins TRBV5-1 and TRBJ2-1; possibly TRBD2 for D (7 bases). V was trimmed by 7 bases and J by 7 bases, leaving 18 bases between them. The CDR3 runs to 14 residues. Germline V gives CDR1 SGHRS, CDR2 YFSETQ. The CDR3 protein is CASGIGGARNEQFF. The CDR3 DNA reads as TGCGCCAGCGGCATAGGGGGGGCTCGGAATGAGCAGTTCTTC.

V gene TRBV28 combines with J gene TRBJ2-7; 9 bases align to TRBD1. Germline values: CDR1 MDHEN, CDR2 SYDVKM. The V and J ends lost 5 bases and 3 bases, in that order; junction bases with no gene match: 11. This CDR3 spans 16 amino acids. The CDR3 loop is CASSPPGDRAFYEQYF. In nucleotides, the CDR3 is TGTGCCAGCAGTCCCCCGGGGGACAGGGCTTTCTACGAGCAGTACTTC.

V gene TRBV12-3 or TRBV12-4 combines with J gene TRBJ1-1; D remains ambiguous. The CDR3 is made up of 14 amino acids. V was cut by 3 bases and J by 4 bases, with 12 bases left in between. CDR3 in DNA: TGTGCCAGCAGTTTCCGATCCGGGTCCACTGAAGCTTTCTTT. The encoded protein is CASSFRSGSTEAFF.

This clonotype was seen more than once but under ten times. The chain carries TRBV3-1 and TRBJ2-3, with D unresolved. Germline V gives CDR1 LGHDT, CDR2 YNNKEL (reference sequence). This CDR3 has 17 residues. Trimming took 1 base from V and 1 from J, leaving 15 bases between them. The CDR3 here is CASSQVRLPAGTDTQYF. The CDR3 DNA reads TGTGCCAGCAGCCAAGTTAGACTCCCCGCGGGCACAGATACGCAGTATTTT.

The rearrangement joins TRBV5-6 to TRBJ2-3; TRBD2 matches at 10 bases. The CDR3 has 19 amino acids. CDR1 is SGHDT and CDR2 is YYEEEE in the germline V gene. V shed 5 bases and J 0 bases; nucleotides not matched to a gene: 15. CDR3 DNA: TGTGCCAGCAGACCGATCAAAGCGGGAGGGCCTGAGAGCACAGATACGCAGTATTTT. Its translation: CASRPIKAGGPESTDTQYF.